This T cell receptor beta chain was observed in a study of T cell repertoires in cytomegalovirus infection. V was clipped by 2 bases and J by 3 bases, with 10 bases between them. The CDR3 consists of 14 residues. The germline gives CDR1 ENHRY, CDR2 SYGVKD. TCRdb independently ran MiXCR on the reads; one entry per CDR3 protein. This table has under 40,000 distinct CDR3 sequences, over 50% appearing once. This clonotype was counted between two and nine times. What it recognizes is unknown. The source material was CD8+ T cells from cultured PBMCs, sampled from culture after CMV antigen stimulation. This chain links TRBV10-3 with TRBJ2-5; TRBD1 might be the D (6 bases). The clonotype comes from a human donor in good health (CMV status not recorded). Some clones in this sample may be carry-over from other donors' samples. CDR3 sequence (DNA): TGTGCCATCAGTGAGAGGACAGCAAAAGAGACCCAGTACTTC. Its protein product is CAISERTAKETQYF.